This T cell receptor beta chain was recovered during a study of monozygotic twins with inflammatory bowel disease. Study observations and caveats: Since immunosuppressive treatments differed, patient repertoires may have gained added variability. On the inverse Simpson index, IBD patients scored lower for TCRbeta diversity than healthy co-twins.

Used for each TCR library was roughly 3,700 ng of total RNA. Template switching added UMIs carrying a 6-nucleotide sample barcode. TCRdb reanalyzed the 5' RACE reads, giving one entry per CDR3 protein sequence and no DNA. The table lists some 160,000 distinct CDR3 sequences. Turning to this clonotype: Its target is not known.

The CDR3 runs to 14 residues. CDR1 is SGHTA, CDR2 FQGNSA, per germline. The chain has TRBV7-2 and TRBJ1-1; the TRBD1 assignment by TCRdb is unverifiable without DNA. This clonotype was obtained from a human donor with ulcerative colitis or Crohn's disease, or a healthy co-twin of an affected twin (not recorded which). Sequenced material: blood. The CDR3 loop is CASTLQGASTEAFF.